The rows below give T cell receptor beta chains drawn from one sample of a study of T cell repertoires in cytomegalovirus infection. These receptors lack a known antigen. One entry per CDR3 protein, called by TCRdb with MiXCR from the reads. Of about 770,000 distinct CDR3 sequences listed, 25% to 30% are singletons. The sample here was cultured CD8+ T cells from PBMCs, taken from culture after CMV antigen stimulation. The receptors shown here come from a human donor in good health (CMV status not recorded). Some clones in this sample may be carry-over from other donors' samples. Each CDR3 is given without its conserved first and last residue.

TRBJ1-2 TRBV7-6 ASTLDRANYGYT
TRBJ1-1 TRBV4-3 ARRQVRNTEAF
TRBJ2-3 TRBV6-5 ASSYETDTQY
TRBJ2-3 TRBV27 ASNVGAVHSDTQY
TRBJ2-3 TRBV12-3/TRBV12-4 ASRFPGEADTQY
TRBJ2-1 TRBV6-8 ASSDRSNEQF
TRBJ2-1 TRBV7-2 ASSLVGGTYNEQF
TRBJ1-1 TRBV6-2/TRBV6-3 ASSGQFNTEAF
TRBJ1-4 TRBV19 ASSIEGLSGKLF
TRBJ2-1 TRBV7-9 ASSVRADYNEQF
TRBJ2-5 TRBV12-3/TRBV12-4 ASSVAGGTMAQY
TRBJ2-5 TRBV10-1 ASSDFWTGNQETQY
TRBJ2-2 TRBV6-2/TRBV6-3 ASSYPPGVNTGELF
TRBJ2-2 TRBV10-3 AIKGGTGELF
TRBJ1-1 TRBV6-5 ASISGGEGVTEAF
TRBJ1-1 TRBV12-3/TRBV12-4 ASTPGTRGVPAF
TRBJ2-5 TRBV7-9 AEQGYQETQY
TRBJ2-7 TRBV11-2 ASSLFPGQVYEQY
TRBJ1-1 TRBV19 ASNGGYRGPTEAF
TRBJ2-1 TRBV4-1 ASSQNSGGGYNEQF
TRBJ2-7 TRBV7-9 ASSSATGPYEQY
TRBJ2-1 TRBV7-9 ASSLRADYNEQF
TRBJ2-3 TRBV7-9 ASSWGRVTDTQY
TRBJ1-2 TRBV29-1 SVEARGDGYT
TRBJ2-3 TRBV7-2 ASSPLEGMTDTQY
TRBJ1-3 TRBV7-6 ASSFDWEGSGNTIY
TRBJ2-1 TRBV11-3 ASSFRGGLYDEQF
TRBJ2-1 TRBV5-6 ASSLALWAGSPLNFSYNEQF
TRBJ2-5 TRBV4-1 ASSQVKDPQETQY
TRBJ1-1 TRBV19 ASSIRVNTEAF
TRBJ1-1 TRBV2 ASSDGGEWRHTEAF
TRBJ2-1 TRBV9 ASSVGPNEQF
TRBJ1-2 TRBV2 ASPSEGGGYT
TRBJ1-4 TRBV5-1 ASSFKAYNEKLF
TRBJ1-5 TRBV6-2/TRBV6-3 ASSYWTGNQPQH
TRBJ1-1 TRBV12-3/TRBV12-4 ASSFGVVTEAF
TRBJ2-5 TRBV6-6 ASSGGHSGGYQETQY